Following are 16 T cell receptor beta chains from one sample sequenced in a study of blood T cells in healthy people across ages. The authors ran a second PCR of 7 to 11 cycles using a sample-barcoded 5' primer and a J-beta primer mix. In TCRdb, the 5' RACE reads were re-called with MiXCR into one record per CDR3 protein. The profile covers about 1.6 million distinct CDR3 sequences, with almost 35% appearing a single time and about 11% taken by the ten largest. The sample taken for sequencing was blood. The receptors come from a woman aged 25 to 39 in good health.

V gene TRBV4-1 combines with J gene TRBJ1-1; D is possibly TRBD1 (5 bases). This CDR3 spans 15 amino acids. Trimming removed 0 bases from V and 4 bases from J, with 12 bases in between. Germline V gene sequence: CDR1 MGHRA, CDR2 YSYEKL. The chain's CDR3 is CASSQDPGRGTEAFF. CDR3 bases: TGCGCCAGCAGCCAAGACCCAGGGCGCGGCACTGAAGCTTTCTTT.

This clonotype has more than one count but fewer than ten. The chain combines TRBV5-8 with TRBJ2-1, with D unclear. V was shortened by 2 bases and J by 6 bases, with 12 bases between the two germline ends. There are 14 residues in the CDR3. Germline assignment: CDR1 SGHTS and CDR2 YDEGEE. DNA of the CDR3: TGTGCCAGCAGCTTAAGGCTAGTTACCAATGAGCAGTTCTTC. It codes for CASSLRLVTNEQFF.

The chain uses TRBV9 and TRBJ2-5; 8 bases fit TRBD2. Germline V CDR1 and CDR2: SGDLS, YYNGEE. J lost 1 base, V lost 3 bases, and 5 bases had no gene match. The CDR3 is made up of 15 amino acids. The CDR3 protein is CASSAGGVLQETQYF. Written as DNA, the CDR3 is TGTGCCAGCAGCGCGGGGGGGGTGCTCCAAGAGACCCAGTACTTC.

With respect to this clonotype: With a much larger clone just one base away, this may be a read error. The CDR3 DNA reads TGTGCCACTGCGTTGGACACACACAATGAGCAGTTCTTC. Its translation is CATALDTHNEQFF. The V call is TRBV15, the J call TRBJ2-1, with D possibly TRBD1 on 5 matching bases. The length of the CDR3 is 13 residues. V was pared by 9 bases and J by 5 bases, with 14 bases between. Per the germline V gene, CDR1 is LNHNV and CDR2 is YYDKDF (reference sequence).

The table lists this clonotype with a few counts. This chain links TRBV12-3 or TRBV12-4 with TRBJ2-1, with 12 nucleotides matching TRBD2. The junction had 6 bases not matched to a gene; V was cut back by 2 bases and J by 7 bases. CDR3 size: 16 residues. Written as DNA, the CDR3 is TGTGCCAGCAGTTTATTGGAACTAGCGGGGGGAAATGAGCAGTTCTTC. Its protein is CASSLLELAGGNEQFF.

V usage is TRBV6-5 and J usage is TRBJ2-4; D gene unclear. The J call may be wrong; the DNA end is better matched by TRBJ2-7. Looked up from germline, CDR1 is MNHEY and CDR2 is SVGAGI. The CDR3 is made up of 13 amino acids. This CDR3 is CASTLRRTYEQYF. In DNA, the CDR3 is TGTGCCAGCACCTTGAGACGAACCTACGAGCAGTACTTC.

This clonotype is a singleton in its sample. Being one base from a much bigger clone, this may be a read error. The chain couples TRBV29-1 to TRBJ2-1, with D perhaps TRBD1 (5 bases). The CDR3 runs 15 residues. CDR1 and CDR2 from the germline V gene are SQVTM and ANQGSEA. Here the CDR3 reads CSVQRQRSSYNELFF. The CDR3 DNA reads TGCAGCGTTCAAAGACAGAGGAGCTCCTACAATGAGCTGTTCTTC.

The chain couples TRBV4-1 to TRBJ2-7, with 11 bases that match TRBD1. The CDR3 length is 15 residues. With 4 bases clipped from V and 6 bases from J, the junction kept 8 bases outside the gene matches. Germline assignment: CDR1 MGHRA and CDR2 YSYEKL. The chain's CDR3 is CASSPRDRGTCEQYF. CDR3 nucleotides: TGCGCCAGCAGCCCCAGGGACAGGGGGACCTGCGAGCAGTACTTC.

The gene calls are TRBV3-1 and TRBJ2-1; 12 nucleotides match TRBD2. The germline V gene encodes CDR1 LGHDT and CDR2 YNNKEL (reference sequence). The length of the CDR3 is 18 residues. V lost 3 bases and J lost 0; bases outside the gene matches: 6. The CDR3 loop reads CASSQILAGGHSYNEQFF. DNA for the CDR3: TGTGCCAGCAGCCAGATACTAGCGGGGGGACACTCCTACAATGAGCAGTTCTTC.

Concerning this clonotype itself: One end of the junction varies from germline; a read error may be responsible. V is TRBV14 and J is TRBJ1-2; D is unresolved. Germline values: CDR1 SGHDN, CDR2 FVKESK. CDR3 length: 13 amino acids. The CDR3 here is CGSSQLSYWRYTF. CDR3 coding DNA: TGTGGCAGCAGCCAACTAAGCTATTGGCGCTACACCTTC.

This clonotype was recorded at least ten times. This chain connects TRBV4-1 to TRBJ2-7, with D possibly TRBD2 on 5 matching bases. The CDR3 is 14 amino acids. V dropped 1 base and J dropped 6 bases, with 13 bases sitting between them. CDR1 is MGHRA and CDR2 is YSYEKL in the germline V gene. The CDR3 bases are TGCGCCAGCAGCCAAGGGGTTCTAGCTGGCGAGCAGTACTTC. This encodes CASSQGVLAGEQYF.

The chain joins TRBV6-5 to TRBJ1-5; D not resolved. There are 17 residues in the CDR3. V was shortened by 5 bases and J by 1 base, with 18 bases between the two germline ends. Germline V lookup: CDR1 MNHEY, CDR2 SVGAGI. The CDR3: CASSVLLGRTSNQPQHF. CDR3 in DNA: TGTGCCAGCAGTGTACTGCTGGGCAGAACGAGCAATCAGCCCCAGCATTTT.

A remark on this clonotype: A junction boundary mismatches the germline segment, possibly from a read error. CDR3 region: CASSPPGTVNEKRFF. CDR3 nucleotides: TGTGCCAGCAGCCCTCCCGGGACAGTCAATGAAAAACGGTTTTTT. This chain connects TRBV7-2 to TRBJ1-4, with 7 bases aligning to TRBD1. Germline V gene data show CDR1 as SGHTA and CDR2 as FQGNSA. This CDR3 region has 15 residues. Full variable domain (rest looked up from reference TRBV7-2 and TRBJ1-4): GAGVSQSPSNKVTEKGKDVELRCDPISGHTALYWYRQSLGQGLEFLIYFQGNSAPDKSGLPSDRFSAERTGGSVSTLTIQRTQQEDSAVYLCASSPPGTVNEKRFFGSGTQLSVL.

This chain joins TRBV5-1 and TRBJ1-4; 7 nucleotides line up with TRBD1. The CDR3 is 14 amino acids. V lost 0 bases and J lost 7; bases outside the gene matches: 3. Per germline, CDR1 SGHRS and CDR2 YFSETQ. The CDR3: CASSLEGAREKLFF. CDR3 nucleotides: TGCGCCAGCAGCTTGGAGGGGGCTCGTGAAAAACTGTTTTTT.

The chain uses TRBV7-8 and TRBJ2-7; TRBD2 agrees at 7 bases. V shed 3 bases, J shed 0 bases, and the junction held 14 bases outside the gene matches. The CDR3 sequence is 18 residues long. CDR1 is SGHVS, CDR2 FQNEAQ, per germline. CDR3 coding DNA: TGTGCCAGCAGCTTGATAGTAGGGACTATCATGAGCTCCTACGAGCAGTACTTC. Its protein is CASSLIVGTIMSSYEQYF. Full variable domain (outside the CDR3, taken from reference TRBV7-8 and TRBJ2-7): GAGVSQSPRYKVAKRGQDVALRCDPISGHVSLFWYQQALGQGPEFLTYFQNEAQLDKSGLPSDRFFAERPEGSVSTLKIQRTQQEDSAVYLCASSLIVGTIMSSYEQYFGPGTRLTVT.

This clonotype showed up many times. The rearrangement links TRBV20-1 to TRBJ2-7; TRBD1 matches at 7 bases. V trimming: 5 bases; J trimming: 1 base; junction bases outside the gene matches: 5. In germline, CDR1 is DFQATT, CDR2 SNEGSKA (reference sequence). There are 13 residues in the CDR3. The CDR3 reads CSAGTVQSYEQYF. The DNA of the CDR3 is TGCAGTGCTGGGACAGTTCAGTCCTACGAGCAGTACTTC.